This T cell receptor (beta chain) was sequenced for a study of blood T cell repertoires in COVID-19 (dated by TCRdb to about 2020). In terms of the full investigation: Samples covering the acute and convalescent phases of COVID-19 were provided by collaborators in the United States, Italy and Spain. The material from the prospective study consisted of cDNA or gDNA derived from T cells, B-cell-depleted T cells, or PBMCs. The repertoires were made available in a free public database intended to serve as a resource for research on the immune response to SARS-CoV-2. The samples were drawn from two sources: the first 160 participants of the ongoing ImmuneRACE study, and 950 to 1,500 subjects contributed by 6 global collaborators. HLA class I and class II types, where available, came from metadata supplied by the sample provider rather than from assay-based typing. Sample metadata almost always included a de-identified subject ID, COVID-19 status, age in years and sex. The dataset comprised deeply sampled blood TCRbeta repertoires from subjects exposed to, actively infected with, or recovered from COVID-19. The investigation overall reported the following: Clinical and demographic metadata were provided uncurated, with the amount varying by source and participant.

TCRbeta CDR3 regions were amplified from genomic DNA by means of the immunoSEQ Assay, a bias-controlled multiplex PCR. Per the authors' processing: The number of nucleated cells in each sample was estimated from the amplification of reference gene primers within the assay. Sequence reads were collapsed and filtered to measure the absolute abundance of every unique TCRbeta CDR3 rearrangement. Productive Simpson clonality was computed per sample as the square root of Simpson's diversity index over productive rearrangements. Not all clones reach the TCRdb copy of this immuneACCESS table, which keeps in-frame sequences only. Checked studies attribute under half of the gap to unresolved V genes and leave the rest unexplained. For V, J and clone size, that table is used; D and trimming come from the DNA. In all, the sample holds 120,000 to 150,000 clones, and 84% of those were seen once. The ten top clones hold 3.4% of the sample.

In regard to this clone: The clone's antigen remains unknown. Per-base qualities were not stored, and no clone one base away is much larger.

Participants in the prospective study were enrolled through a virtual design, were aged about 18 to 90 years, and lived in about two dozen United States geographic areas. Cohort assignment in the prospective study relied on participant-reported clinical history from a screening survey and a study questionnaire. In the prospective study, mobile phlebotomists collected whole blood, serum and a nasopharyngeal or oropharyngeal swab from each participant. Additional blood draws and questionnaires over an approximately 2-month period could optionally be provided by prospective study participants. Prospective study blood samples were shipped either frozen or at room temperature before DNA extraction. Including cysteine and phenylalanine, the CDR3 has 15 amino acids. Only the CDR3 region is kept as DNA, spanning 45 bases read in frame from base 1. The germline V gene gives CDR1 as SGHDT and CDR2 as YYEEEE. V and J are truncated by 0 bases and 6 bases respectively, leaving an intervening sequence of 16 bases.

The sequence was collected from a woman in her fifties or sixties with acute COVID-19. The chain was built from TRBV5-6 and TRBJ2-7, and TRBD1 may be the D gene, going by 6 matching bases. The sequenced material came from PBMCs or T cells enriched from blood (not recorded which). This receptor has the CDR3 CASSLGTVTPFEQYF. The DNA is as follows: TGTGCCAGCAGCTTGGGGACAGTCACCCCTTTCGAGCAGTACTTC.